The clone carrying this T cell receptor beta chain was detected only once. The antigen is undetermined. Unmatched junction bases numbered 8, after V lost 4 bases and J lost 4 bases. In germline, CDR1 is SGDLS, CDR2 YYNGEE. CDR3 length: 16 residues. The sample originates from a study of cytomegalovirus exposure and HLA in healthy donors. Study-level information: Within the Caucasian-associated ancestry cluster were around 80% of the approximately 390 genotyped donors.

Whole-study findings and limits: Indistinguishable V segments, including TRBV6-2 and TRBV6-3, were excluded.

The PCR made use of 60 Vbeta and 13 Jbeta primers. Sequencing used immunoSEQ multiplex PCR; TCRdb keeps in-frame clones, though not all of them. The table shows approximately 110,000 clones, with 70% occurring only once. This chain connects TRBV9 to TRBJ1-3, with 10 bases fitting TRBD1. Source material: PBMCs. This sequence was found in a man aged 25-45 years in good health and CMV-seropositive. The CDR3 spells CASSSQTGGTGNTIYF. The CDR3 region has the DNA TGTGCCAGCAGCTCCCAGACAGGGGGCACGGGAAACACCATATATTTT.